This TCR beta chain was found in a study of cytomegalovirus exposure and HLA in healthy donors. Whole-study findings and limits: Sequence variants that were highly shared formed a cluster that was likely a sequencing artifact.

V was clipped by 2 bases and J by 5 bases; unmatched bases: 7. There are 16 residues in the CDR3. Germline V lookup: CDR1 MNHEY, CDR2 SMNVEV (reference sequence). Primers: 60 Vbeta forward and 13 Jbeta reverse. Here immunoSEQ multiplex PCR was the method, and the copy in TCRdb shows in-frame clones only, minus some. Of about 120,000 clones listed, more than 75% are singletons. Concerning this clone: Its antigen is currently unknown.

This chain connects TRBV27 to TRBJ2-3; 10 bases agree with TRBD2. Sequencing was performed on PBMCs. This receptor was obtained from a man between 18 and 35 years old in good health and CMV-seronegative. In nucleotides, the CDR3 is TGTGCCAGCAGTTTAGCCAGCGGGGGGGCAGGAGATACGCAGTATTTT. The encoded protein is CASSLASGGAGDTQYF.